This T cell receptor beta chain derives from a study of blood T cell repertoires in COVID-19. Individuals aged about 18 to 95 years were recruited from 24 US areas. Membership in each cohort depended on participant-reported clinical history. Generated by immunoSEQ multiplex PCR, the TCRdb table keeps only in-frame clones and is missing some. The table includes under 200,000 clones, approximately 84% detected once. V was pared by 1 base and J by 0 bases, with 6 bases between. The CDR3 covers 15 residues. Germline loops: CDR1 PRHDT, CDR2 FYEKMQ (reference sequence). Source material: PBMCs or T cells enriched from blood (not recorded which). The chain couples TRBV13 to TRBJ2-2; D remains ambiguous. The sequence was obtained from a woman aged 45-65 years who had recovered from COVID-19. The chain's CDR3 is CASSLVQSNTGELFF. The CDR3 coding sequence is TGTGCCAGCAGCTTAGTACAGTCGAACACCGGGGAGCTGTTTTTT.